This TCR beta chain stems from a study of spatial heterogeneity in lung cancer. Time point reported: blood at routine non-recurrence follow-up after resection. TCRdb ran MiXCR on the 5' RACE reads and lists one entry per CDR3 protein. The data hold 25,000 to 35,000 distinct CDR3 sequences, with about 5.3% observed a single time. The V segment lost 5 bases and the J segment 4 bases; nucleotides outside the gene matches: 11. The CDR3 spans 16 residues. Germline CDR1 reads SNHLY; CDR2 reads FYNNEI. This clonotype was detected ten times or more. This TCR was recovered from a female donor with early-stage non-small cell lung cancer. The chain employs TRBV2 and TRBJ2-1; 7 bases agree with TRBD1. The specimen comprised PBMCs, sampled at follow-up. CDR3 in amino acids: CASSHTRGQIYNEQFF. In DNA, the CDR3 is TGTGCCAGCAGTCATACCCGGGGACAGATATACAATGAGCAGTTCTTC.